The 25 T cell receptor beta chains given below trace back to one sample, sequenced in a study of T cells in Graves' hyperthyroidism and ophthalmopathy. Amplified TCR beta CDR3 regions derived from RNA transcripts. With the HTBI primer set, the TCR CDR3 went through a first round of RT-PCR. Via MiXCR, TCRdb re-called the multiplex PCR reads, giving one row per CDR3 protein. The sample holds more than 300,000 distinct CDR3 sequences; more than 11% are singletons and the top ten take around 23%. The material sequenced was blood. Receptor source: a woman aged 25 to 39 with Graves' hyperthyroidism.

The rearrangement links TRBV6-2 or TRBV6-3 to TRBJ1-5; no firm D call. This CDR3 has 14 amino acids. Deletions cut 7 bases from V and 4 bases from J, with 14 bases between. From germline, CDR1 is MNHEY and CDR2 SVGEGT. CDR3 nucleotide sequence: TGTGCCAGCACCTTCCCCGGACCTAATCAGCCCCAGCATTTT. Translation gives CASTFPGPNQPQHF.

Ten or more counts support this clonotype. The V call is TRBV20-1, the J call TRBJ2-7, with D uncertain. Germline loops: CDR1 DFQATT, CDR2 SNEGSKA (reference sequence). The length of the CDR3 is 14 residues. The germline V and J ends were trimmed by 5 bases and 5 bases, with 19 bases remaining between them. CDR3 DNA sequence: TGCAGTGCTCTCAAAGGACCGTCTAATAACGAGCAGTACTTC. This gives the protein CSALKGPSNNEQYF.

The sample holds many counts of this clonotype. The genes are TRBV10-2 and TRBJ1-6, with TRBD1 matching over 7 bases. Germline V gene data show CDR1 as WSHSY and CDR2 as SAAADI. This CDR3 region has 17 residues. J lost 0 bases, V lost 5 bases, and 7 bases had no gene match. The CDR3 spells CASSTGTVSSYNSPLHF. CDR3 bases: TGCGCCAGCAGTACCGGGACAGTGAGCTCCTATAATTCACCCCTCCACTTT.

As for this clonotype: Being one base from a much bigger clone, this may be a read error. The chain has TRBV15 and TRBJ2-1; D perhaps matches TRBD1 (6 bases). With 3 bases removed from V and 0 bases from J, the gap between germline ends came to 24 bases. This CDR3 has 20 residues. Germline values: CDR1 LNHNV, CDR2 YYDKDF (reference sequence). CDR3 region: CATSRTPGAGVLSSYNEQFF. The CDR3 DNA reads as TGTGCCACCAGCAGGACCCCCGGGGCAGGGGTTTTAAGCTCCTACAATGAGCAGTTCTTC. Full variable domain (outside the CDR3, taken from reference TRBV15 and TRBJ2-1): DAMVIQNPRYQVTQFGKPVTLSCSQTLNHNVMYWYQQKSSQAPKLLFHYYDKDFNNEADTPDNFQSRRPNTSFCFLDIRSPGLGDTAMYLCATSRTPGAGVLSSYNEQFFGPGTRLTVL.

This clonotype was counted at least ten times. CDR3 protein: CASRGMMGEQYF. Written as DNA, the CDR3 is TGTGCCAGTAGGGGAATGATGGGGGAGCAGTACTTC. V usage is TRBV12-3 or TRBV12-4 and J usage is TRBJ2-7, with a weak D call TRBD1 (5 bases). The CDR3 totals 12 residues. V was shortened by 9 bases and J by 7 bases, with 16 bases between the two germline ends.

This clonotype showed up just a few times. This chain uses TRBV6-1 with TRBJ2-1, with 7 nucleotides matching TRBD1. The V gene end was trimmed by 6 bases and the J gene end by 0 bases; junction bases not matched to a gene: 8. This CDR3 region has 16 residues. Germline values: CDR1 MNHNS, CDR2 SASEGT. The CDR3 nucleotides read TGTGCCAGCAGGCGTGACCCAGGGGGCTCCTACAATGAGCAGTTCTTC. Translation gives CASRRDPGGSYNEQFF.

Ten or more counts support this clonotype. DNA of the CDR3: TGTGCCAGCAGCTTAGACGCCAATTCACCCCTCCACTTT. Its protein product is CASSLDANSPLHF. The chain uses TRBV11-2 and TRBJ1-6; D unresolved. This CDR3 has 13 amino acids. The V and J ends lost 0 bases and 7 bases respectively, with 4 bases between them. The germline V gene encodes CDR1 SGHAT and CDR2 FQNNGV.

This clonotype occurred many times. J is TRBJ2-1 and V is TRBV12-3 or TRBV12-4; 12 nucleotides match TRBD2. The CDR3 has 15 amino acids. V lost 7 bases to trimming and J lost 2 bases; unmatched junction nucleotides: 3. CDR3 sequence reads: CASTRTSGTYNEQFF. CDR3 in DNA: TGTGCCAGCACTCGGACTAGCGGGACCTACAATGAGCAGTTCTTC.

This clonotype was seen at least ten times. The chain joins TRBV28 to TRBJ2-1, with D hard to call. The CDR3 covers 14 residues. V gave up 9 bases and J gave up 0 bases, with 12 bases separating them. CDR1 MDHEN and CDR2 SYDVKM come from the germline V gene. The CDR3 DNA reads as TGTGCCAGTGGGTTTGGCAGCTCCTACAATGAGCAGTTCTTC. This translates into CASGFGSSYNEQFF.

The sample holds a few counts of this clonotype. The chain carries TRBV20-1 and TRBJ1-5; TRBD1 matches at 9 bases. Losses at the gene ends were 6 bases for V and 6 bases for J; bases not matched to a gene: 15. Germline CDR1 DFQATT, CDR2 SNEGSKA (reference sequence). CDR3 length: 16 amino acids. The CDR3 sequence: CSAVPGQGSGGQPQHF. The CDR3 bases are TGCAGTGCCGTCCCGGGACAGGGATCCGGGGGTCAGCCCCAGCATTTT.

V gene TRBV7-2 combines with J gene TRBJ1-2; D is uncertain. The CDR3 has 15 amino acids. With 1 base removed from V and 7 bases from J, the gap between germline ends came to 16 bases. Germline loops: CDR1 SGHTA, CDR2 FQGNSA. The CDR3 nucleotides are TGTGCCAGCAGCTTAGGGTCGTTCCATATGGGTGGCTACACCTTC. It specifies CASSLGSFHMGGYTF.

The chain has TRBV6-1 and TRBJ2-7, with 8 positions matching TRBD1. This CDR3 is 12 amino acids long. With 10 bases clipped from V and 4 bases from J, the junction kept 6 bases outside the gene matches. Looked up from germline, CDR1 is MNHNS and CDR2 is SASEGT. DNA of the CDR3: TGTGCCACTGCAGGGGGCCGGTACGAGCAGTACTTC. Amino acids: CATAGGRYEQYF.

CDR3 in amino acids: CASSFFRSDTIYF. Written as DNA, the CDR3 is TGTGCCAGCAGCTTTTTTCGGTCGGACACCATATATTTT. The rearrangement uses TRBV7-8 and TRBJ1-3; D remains unclear. The CDR3 extends over 13 amino acids. Germline values: CDR1 SGHVS, CDR2 FQNEAQ. V was trimmed by 3 bases and J by 8 bases, leaving 11 bases between them.

Ten or more counts support this clonotype. Because the CDR3's place on the DNA is in doubt, the DNA is left out and the CDR3 is given as listed by TCRdb. The chain combines TRBV28 with TRBJ2-5; the table calls TRBD2, which could not be checked here. Inclusive of both ends, the CDR3 amounts to 12 amino acids. Per the germline V gene, CDR1 is MDHEN and CDR2 is SYDVKM. CDR3 sequence: CASSWGGGIGYF.

This clonotype came up many times. The chain employs TRBV6-1 and TRBJ2-1; 16 nucleotides align to TRBD2. Germline V CDR1 and CDR2: MNHNS, SASEGT. This CDR3 has 15 residues. The V gene end was trimmed by 6 bases and the J gene end by 12 bases; junction bases not matched to a gene: 8. CDR3 sequence (DNA): TGTGCCAGCAGCTGGGCCGGGACTAGCGGGAGGGGGCAGTTCTTC. Translating gives CASSWAGTSGRGQFF.

This clonotype was observed a handful of times. V is TRBV11-2 and J is TRBJ1-4; D gene uncertain. V lost 6 bases to trimming and J lost 7 bases, with 15 bases between them. CDR1 is SGHAT, CDR2 FQNNGV, per germline. The CDR3 is 14 residues long. CDR3 loop: CASSAVGPFEKLFF. For the CDR3, the DNA is TGTGCCAGCAGTGCGGTAGGGCCTTTTGAAAAACTGTTTTTT.

This clonotype showed up many times. This chain connects TRBV10-1 to TRBJ2-1; D gene uncertain. The CDR3 has 13 residues. Germline loops: CDR1 WNHNN, CDR2 SYGVQD (reference sequence). The V and J ends lost 0 bases and 8 bases respectively, with 8 bases between them. CDR3 nucleotides: TGCGCCAGCAGTGAGTCGAAAAGGGATGAGCAGTTCTTC. Its translation is CASSESKRDEQFF.

J is TRBJ2-7 and V is TRBV4-3, with D possibly being TRBD1 or TRBD2 (5 bases each). CDR1 and CDR2 (germline): LGHNA, YSLEER. Between the trimmed V and J ends, which lost 5 bases and 6 bases, there was a span of 23 bases. The CDR3 loop spans 16 amino acids. DNA of the CDR3: TGCGCCAGCAGCTTAAGGGTCTATATCGCCGGGGCCGAGCAGTACTTC. It codes for CASSLRVYIAGAEQYF.

This clonotype appeared many times. This chain joins TRBV7-6 and TRBJ1-3; 10 bases match TRBD1. Germline V gene data show CDR1 as SGHVS and CDR2 as FNYEAQ. CDR3 length: 16 residues. J lost 2 bases, V lost 2 bases, and 3 bases had no gene match. The DNA for the CDR3 is TGTGCCAGCAGCTTAATCGACAGGGGGCCTGGAAACACCATATATTTT. Amino acid sequence: CASSLIDRGPGNTIYF.

This clonotype was seen repeatedly, ten times or more. The rearrangement links TRBV20-1 to TRBJ2-5; possibly TRBD2 for D (5 bases). The germline CDR1 and CDR2 sequences are DFQATT and SNEGSKA (reference sequence). With 8 bases removed from V and 1 base from J, the gap between germline ends came to 14 bases. CDR3 length: 13 residues. The CDR3 loop is CSPKGTSQETQYF. The CDR3, as DNA: TGCAGTCCCAAGGGAACTAGCCAAGAGACCCAGTACTTC.

This clonotype came up many times. The chain is built from TRBV14 and TRBJ1-1, with D possibly matching TRBD1 (5 bases). Germline CDR1 and CDR2: SGHDN and FVKESK. The V and J ends lost 3 bases and 5 bases respectively, with 13 bases between them. The CDR3 covers 14 residues. The CDR3: CASSQRPGGTEAFF. The CDR3 coding sequence is TGTGCCAGCAGCCAGAGACCTGGGGGAACTGAAGCTTTCTTT.

This clonotype was counted ten times or more. The V gene is TRBV20-1, the J gene TRBJ2-1, with 12 bases that match TRBD2. V lost 2 bases, J lost 4 bases, and 9 bases stayed unmatched. This CDR3 spans 17 amino acids. Germline lookup yields CDR1 DFQATT and CDR2 SNEGSKA (reference sequence). The CDR3 here is CSARPFSGTSGYNEQFF. The DNA for the CDR3 is TGCAGTGCTAGACCCTTTTCCGGGACTAGCGGGTACAATGAGCAGTTCTTC.

This clonotype came up many times. The chain combines TRBV28 with TRBJ2-7; D might be TRBD2 (5 bases). CDR1 is MDHEN and CDR2 is SYDVKM in the germline V gene. The CDR3 totals 12 residues. V shed 10 bases and J shed 3 bases, with 13 bases lying between them. CDR3 in DNA: TGTGCCACCCGCGAGGGATTCTACGAGCAGTACTTC. This gives the protein CATREGFYEQYF.

This clonotype was detected a few times. The genes are TRBV3-1 and TRBJ2-5; D is possibly TRBD2 (6 bases). The CDR3 extends over 14 amino acids. Germline V gene sequence: CDR1 LGHDT, CDR2 YNNKEL (reference sequence). Trimming pared 4 bases from V and 2 bases from J, leaving 11 bases between. In DNA, the CDR3 is TGTGCCAGCAGCCTTCCTAGCGCTCAAGAGACCCAGTACTTC. This sequence encodes CASSLPSAQETQYF.

This clonotype was seen repeatedly, ten times or more. The chain links TRBV18 to TRBJ2-1; 7 nucleotides align to TRBD2. The CDR3 length is 14 residues. Germline assignment: CDR1 KGHSH and CDR2 LQKENI. The trim removed 3 bases at V and 13 bases at J, leaving 12 bases unmatched. CDR3 sequence: CASSPETRAGIQFF. The DNA of the CDR3 is TGTGCCAGCTCACCGGAGACGAGAGCGGGAATCCAGTTCTTC.